A single TCR beta chain is shown here with its context. The antigen remains undetermined. The CDR3 loop spans 16 amino acids. With 7 bases clipped from V and 3 bases from J, the junction kept 12 bases outside the gene matches. The germline gives CDR1 SNHLY, CDR2 FYNNEI. A single record per CDR3 protein comes from TCRdb applying MiXCR to the 5' RACE reads. The data show 190,000 or so distinct CDR3 sequences, 27% seen once. This sample was included in a study of T-cell memory formation after mild COVID-19. General study points: Of the contracting clones, CD4+ ones lay mainly in CM and EM, and CD8+ ones in EMRA. Later expanders leaned CD4+, whereas clones that contracted between day 15 and 85 were balanced CD4/CD8.

The genes are TRBV2 and TRBJ1-5; 7 bases line up with TRBD1. The receptor was derived from an adult woman who had mild COVID-19 (a few samples of this study predate the infection). Cell type and time point are not known. Source material: PBMCs or a T cell subset sorted from them (not recorded which). In DNA, the CDR3 is TGTGCCAGCAAAGACCCGACAGGGAGAAACAATCAGCCCCAGCATTTT. This codes for CASKDPTGRNNQPQHF.